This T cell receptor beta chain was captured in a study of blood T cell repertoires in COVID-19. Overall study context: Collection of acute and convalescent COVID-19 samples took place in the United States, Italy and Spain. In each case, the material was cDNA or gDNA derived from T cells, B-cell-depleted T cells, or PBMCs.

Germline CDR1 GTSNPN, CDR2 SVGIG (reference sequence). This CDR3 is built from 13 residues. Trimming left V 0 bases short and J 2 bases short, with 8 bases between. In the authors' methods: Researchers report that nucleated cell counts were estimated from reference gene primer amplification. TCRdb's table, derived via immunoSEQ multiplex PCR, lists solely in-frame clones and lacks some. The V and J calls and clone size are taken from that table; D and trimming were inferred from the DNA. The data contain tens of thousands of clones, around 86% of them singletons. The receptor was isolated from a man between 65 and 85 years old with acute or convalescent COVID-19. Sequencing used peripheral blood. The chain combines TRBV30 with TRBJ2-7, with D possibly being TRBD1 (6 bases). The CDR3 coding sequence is TGTGCCTGGAGTGTTGCAGGGGCCTACGAGCAGTACTTC. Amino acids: CAWSVAGAYEQYF.